What follows are 12 T cell receptor beta chains derived from one specimen sequenced in a study of T-cell reconstitution after alpha-beta-depleted transplantation in children (dated by TCRdb to the mid-2010s). Libraries came from PCR. This sample was sequenced with an Illumina HiSeq 2500. Molecular barcoding was employed in the preparation of TCR libraries, with unique molecular identifiers being used to normalize TCRbeta repertoire quantification. Through fastp at Q25 and MiXCR, TCRdb rebuilt clones from the public reads, retaining in-frame beta chains. Entries that share a CDR3 protein sequence are merged under the most common genes and DNA. The sample includes approximately 88,000 distinct CDR3 sequences, with more than 10% observed a single time. Approximately 15% of the sample rests with the top ten. The sequencing used PBMCs from the stem cell graft donor, collected from the stem cell graft. Receptors originate from a human donor who donated a stem cell graft to a child with inherited bone marrow failure.

This clonotype has ten or more counts. This sequence joins TRBV5-6 and TRBJ1-5, with D maybe TRBD1 (5 bases). The CDR3 is 15 residues long. The V end lost 0 bases, the J end lost 4 bases, and 11 bases lay between the germline ends. In germline, CDR1 is SGHDT, CDR2 YYEEEE. The CDR3 coding sequence is TGTGCCAGCAGCTTGGCCGGGACGCTGAATCAGCCCCAGCATTTT. Residues: CASSLAGTLNQPQHF.

This chain uses TRBV19 with TRBJ2-1, with 16 bases matching TRBD2. V lost 3 bases to trimming and J lost 8 bases; unmatched junction nucleotides: 7. This CDR3 is built from 17 residues. CDR1 and CDR2 from the germline V gene are LNHDA and SQIVND (reference sequence). Written as DNA, the CDR3 is TGTGCCAGTAGTATGGGGACTAGCGGGGGGGCTTCGGATGAGCAGTTCTTC. Its translation is CASSMGTSGGASDEQFF.

This clonotype appeared many times. The rearrangement uses TRBV20-1 and TRBJ1-1; a weak D match, TRBD1 (5 bases). CDR3 length equals 15 residues. Germline CDR1 reads DFQATT; CDR2 reads SNEGSKA (reference sequence). The V end lost 3 bases, the J end lost 10 bases, and 24 bases lay between the germline ends. The CDR3 DNA reads as TGCAGTGCTAGCGGCGTGGGAGGGGTTAGTTCGCGAGCTTTCTTT. Translating gives CSASGVGGVSSRAFF.

The genes are TRBV11-1 and TRBJ2-1; 8 bases are shared with TRBD2. The CDR3 is 15 amino acids. Germline CDR1 and CDR2: SGHAT and FQDESV (reference sequence). Trimming removed 3 bases from V and 10 bases from J; junction bases left unmatched: 11. The chain's CDR3 is CASSFPAGEESEQFF. CDR3 nucleotides: TGTGCCAGCAGCTTCCCAGCGGGAGAAGAGAGCGAGCAGTTCTTC.

This clonotype was seen ten or more times. The chain couples TRBV20-1 to TRBJ2-5; D unclear. This CDR3 is 11 amino acids long. Trimming left V 5 bases short and J 5 bases short, with 9 bases between. CDR1 is DFQATT, CDR2 SNEGSKA, per germline (reference sequence). CDR3 residues: CSACRGETQYF. DNA of the CDR3: TGCAGTGCTTGTCGTGGGGAGACCCAGTACTTC.

This clonotype was seen repeatedly, ten times or more. The chain carries TRBV29-1 and TRBJ1-2, with D hard to call. The germline V gene encodes CDR1 SQVTM and CDR2 ANQGSEA. The CDR3 spans 13 residues. V gave up 5 bases and J gave up 3 bases, with 13 bases separating them. The CDR3 region has the DNA TGCAGCGTTCTTATGGATGGACACTATGGCTACACCTTC. Encoded protein: CSVLMDGHYGYTF.

In this sample, this clonotype turned up many times. A read error may produce the germline difference seen at one junction end. The chain is built from TRBV24-1 and TRBJ2-2; D gene uncertain. Per germline, CDR1 KGHDR and CDR2 SFDVKD. The CDR3 has 13 amino acids. The CDR3 DNA sequence: TGTGCCGCCAGTGATTTGCGTACCGGGGAGCTGTTTTTT. Translated: CAASDLRTGELFF.

This clonotype came up many times. This rearrangement joins TRBV7-3 to TRBJ2-2; tentative D call: TRBD1 (6 bases). V was clipped by 0 bases and J by 1 base, with 6 bases between them. The CDR3 covers 15 residues. CDR1 and CDR2 (germline): SGHTA, FQGTGA. The CDR3 loop is CASSLTGQNTGELFF. The CDR3 DNA reads as TGTGCCAGCAGCTTAACGGGACAGAACACCGGGGAGCTGTTTTTT.

The chain recombines TRBV6-2 or TRBV6-3 with TRBJ2-2; D unclear. Germline V gives CDR1 MNHEY, CDR2 SVGEGT. This CDR3 has 14 amino acids. V lost 9 bases, J lost 4 bases, and 15 bases lay in between. Here the CDR3 reads CASSGPVATGELFF. The DNA of the CDR3 is TGTGCCAGTTCCGGCCCCGTGGCCACCGGGGAGCTGTTTTTT.

This clonotype has a count of ten or more. The rearrangement joins TRBV20-1 to TRBJ1-4, with a weak D call TRBD1 (6 bases). Germline V lookup: CDR1 DFQATT, CDR2 SNEGSKA (reference sequence). With 3 bases removed from V and 3 bases from J, the gap between germline ends came to 17 bases. The CDR3 has 16 residues. The CDR3 is CSASSRPGAANEKLFF. In DNA, the CDR3 is TGCAGTGCTAGTAGTCGGCCGGGGGCGGCTAATGAAAAACTGTTTTTT.

The rearrangement joins TRBV20-1 to TRBJ2-3, with D perhaps TRBD1 (6 bases). This CDR3 is built from 15 residues. Germline lookup yields CDR1 DFQATT and CDR2 SNEGSKA (reference sequence). V gave up 2 bases and J gave up 1 base, with 13 bases separating them. The CDR3 DNA reads as TGCAGTGCTAGATCCCGACAGGACCGCACAGATACGCAGTATTTT. Translation gives CSARSRQDRTDTQYF.

V gene TRBV20-1 combines with J gene TRBJ2-7, with a tentative D call TRBD1 (6 bases). The CDR3 runs to 13 residues. V was clipped by 1 base and J by 3 bases, with 10 bases between them. Germline loops: CDR1 DFQATT, CDR2 SNEGSKA (reference sequence). CDR3 nucleotide sequence: TGCAGTGCTAGAGGACAGGCTGACTACGAGCAGTACTTC. This translates into CSARGQADYEQYF.